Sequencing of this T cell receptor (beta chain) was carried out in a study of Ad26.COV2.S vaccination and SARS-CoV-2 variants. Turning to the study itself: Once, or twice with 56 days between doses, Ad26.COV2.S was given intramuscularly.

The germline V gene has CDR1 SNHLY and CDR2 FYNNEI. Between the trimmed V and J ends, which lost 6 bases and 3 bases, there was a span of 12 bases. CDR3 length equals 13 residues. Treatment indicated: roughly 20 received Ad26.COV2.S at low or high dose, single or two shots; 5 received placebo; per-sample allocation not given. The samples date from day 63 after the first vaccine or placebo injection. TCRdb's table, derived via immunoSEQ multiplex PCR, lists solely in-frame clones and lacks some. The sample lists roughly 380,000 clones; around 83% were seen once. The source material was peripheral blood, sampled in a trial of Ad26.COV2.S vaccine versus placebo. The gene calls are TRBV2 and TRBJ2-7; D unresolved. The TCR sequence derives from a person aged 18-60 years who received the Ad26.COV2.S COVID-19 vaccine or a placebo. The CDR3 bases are TGTGCCAGCAGCGACGAGAAATTCTACGAGCAGTACTTC. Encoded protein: CASSDEKFYEQYF.